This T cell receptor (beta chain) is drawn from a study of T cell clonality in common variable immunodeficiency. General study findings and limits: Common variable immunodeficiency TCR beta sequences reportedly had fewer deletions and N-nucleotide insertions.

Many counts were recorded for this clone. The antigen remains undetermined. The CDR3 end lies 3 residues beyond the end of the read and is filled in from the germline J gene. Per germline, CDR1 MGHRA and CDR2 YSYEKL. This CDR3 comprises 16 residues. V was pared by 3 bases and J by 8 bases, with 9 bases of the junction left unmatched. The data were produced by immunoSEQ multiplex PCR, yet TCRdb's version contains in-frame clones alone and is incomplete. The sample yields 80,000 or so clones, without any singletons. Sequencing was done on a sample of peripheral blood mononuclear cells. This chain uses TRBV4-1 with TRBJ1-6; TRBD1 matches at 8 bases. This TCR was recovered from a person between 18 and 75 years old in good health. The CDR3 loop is CASSQHRGEGDSPLHF. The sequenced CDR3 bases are TGCGCCAGCAGCCAGCACAGGGGGGAAGGGGATTCACCC.